Described below is a single TCR beta chain sequence and its context. Other DNA sequences within the sample encode an identical CDR3. The source of the sample is a study of shared clonotypes between healthy human individuals. Samples underwent the assay at deep level. TCRdb's table, derived via immunoSEQ multiplex PCR, lists solely in-frame clones and lacks some. The table has about 2 million clones, about 95% seen once. The CDR3 runs 15 residues. The trim removed 4 bases at V and 0 bases at J, leaving 4 bases unmatched. CDR1 and CDR2 from the germline V gene are SEHNR and FQNEAQ (reference sequence). Naive CD8 cells lacked CD45RO and underwent positive selection for CCR7, leaving out terminally differentiated effector memory CD45RA+ cells.

The specimen was naive CD8+ T cells sorted from blood. This receptor was obtained from a man aged 18 to 30 in good health. This rearrangement joins TRBV7-9 to TRBJ2-3; 7 bases map to TRBD2. The CDR3 is CASSSSGSSTDTQYF. The CDR3 DNA reads TGTGCCAGCAGCTCTAGCGGAAGTAGCACAGATACGCAGTATTTT.